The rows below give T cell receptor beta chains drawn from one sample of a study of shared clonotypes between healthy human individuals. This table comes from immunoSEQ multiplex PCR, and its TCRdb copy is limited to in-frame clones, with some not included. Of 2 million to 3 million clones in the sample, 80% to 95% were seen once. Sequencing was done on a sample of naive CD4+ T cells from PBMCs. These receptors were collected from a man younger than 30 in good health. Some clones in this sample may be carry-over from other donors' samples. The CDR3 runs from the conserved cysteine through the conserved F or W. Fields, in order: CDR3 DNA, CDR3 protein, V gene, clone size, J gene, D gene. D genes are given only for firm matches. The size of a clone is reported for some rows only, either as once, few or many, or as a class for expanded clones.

TGTGCCACGTCGGGGGTTCTGGAGACCCAGTACTTC CATSGVLETQYF TRBV28 NA TRBJ2-5 NA
TGTGCCAGCAGAGATTGGAAGGGGACTGAAGCTTTCTTT CASRDWKGTEAFF TRBV9 NA TRBJ1-1 NA
TGTGCCAGCAGCTTAGGGACATCTGGAAACACCATATATTTT CASSLGTSGNTIYF TRBV7-2 few TRBJ1-3 NA
TGTGCCAGCAGCCAAGATTCAGGGAAGGCCTATGGCTACACCTTC CASSQDSGKAYGYTF TRBV4-2 few TRBJ1-2 NA
TGTGCCAGCAGCCAGGGTATCCGCTCCTACGAGCAGTACTTC CASSQGIRSYEQYF TRBV7-8 NA TRBJ2-7 NA
TGTGCCAGCAGCTTCCGACAGAGACTCACAGATACGCAGTATTTT CASSFRQRLTDTQYF TRBV5-6 NA TRBJ2-3 NA
TGTGCCAGCAGGGAGGGTGTTGCGCCCTACGAGCAGTACTTC CASREGVAPYEQYF TRBV28 NA TRBJ2-7 NA
TGTGCCAGCAGTCTCGGGCCCGTGGGAGAAAAACTGTTTTTT CASSLGPVGEKLFF TRBV6-5 NA TRBJ1-4 NA
TGCGCCAGCAGCCAATCGGGTGCGACCGCCTATGGCTACACCTTC CASSQSGATAYGYTF TRBV4-3 NA TRBJ1-2 NA
TGTGCCAGCAGCCCTCCCCGGGACCGCGACTACGAGCAGTACTTC CASSPPRDRDYEQYF TRBV6-6 NA TRBJ2-7 NA
TGCAGCGTTGAGGGCAGTTCCTACGAGCAGTACTTC CSVEGSSYEQYF TRBV29-1 NA TRBJ2-7 NA
TGCGCCAGCGCCCCGACAGGGGACTCTGGAAACACCATATATTTT CASAPTGDSGNTIYF TRBV5-1 NA TRBJ1-3 TRBD1
TGCAGCGTCGGACTCCCCGACGAGAAGCAGTACTTC CSVGLPDEKQYF TRBV29-1 NA TRBJ2-7 NA
TGTGCCAGCAGCTTCGGGGCAGGAGACACTGAAGCTTTCTTT CASSFGAGDTEAFF TRBV5-6 once TRBJ1-1 NA
TGTGCCAGCAGCCCCTCAGTGGGGACCCAGTACTTC CASSPSVGTQYF TRBV7-2 NA TRBJ2-5 NA
TGTGCCATCAGTCAGGGGCTTTTGGGAGGAGAGCAGTACTTC CAISQGLLGGEQYF TRBV10-3 NA TRBJ2-7 NA
TGTGCCAGCACCCCCACCGGACATTCTCAAGAGACCCAGTACTTC CASTPTGHSQETQYF TRBV6-5 NA TRBJ2-5 NA
TGTGCCAGCAGTTTCCCCGGGACAGGGGGGTACAATGAGCAGTTCTTC CASSFPGTGGYNEQFF TRBV6-5 NA TRBJ2-1 TRBD1
TGTGCCAGCAACGACAGGGGGCACGATGAAAAACTGTTTTTT CASNDRGHDEKLFF TRBV19 NA TRBJ1-4 TRBD1
TGTGCCAGCAGCCGGACTAGCGACTCCTACAATGAGCAGTTCTTC CASSRTSDSYNEQFF TRBV5-4 once TRBJ2-1 TRBD2
TGTGCCATCAGTGAGGGTAACATCGCCTCTGGAAACACCATATATTTT CAISEGNIASGNTIYF TRBV10-3 NA TRBJ1-3 NA
TGTGCCAGCAGCTCCTCCCGGTGGGGGGCGGGTGAGCAGTACTTC CASSSSRWGAGEQYF TRBV7-9 NA TRBJ2-7 NA
TGTGCCAGCAGCCCGAGGGGAGATACGCAGTATTTT CASSPRGDTQYF TRBV5-4 NA TRBJ2-3 NA
TGTGCCAGCACGGCTCTAGCGGGAGCTTACAATGAGCAGTTCTTC CASTALAGAYNEQFF TRBV2 NA TRBJ2-1 TRBD2
TGTGCCGTCAACCAGGGGGGAAACTATGGCTACACCTTC CAVNQGGNYGYTF TRBV10-3 NA TRBJ1-2 TRBD1
TGTGCCAGCAGTCGCACAGCCTACAATGAGCAGTTCTTC CASSRTAYNEQFF TRBV6-4 NA TRBJ2-1 NA
TGTGCCAGCAGCTTACAAGGCGGTGGCTCCTACGAGCAGTACTTC CASSLQGGGSYEQYF TRBV7-3 NA TRBJ2-7 NA
TGTGCCAGCAGTGGAGGGTGGGGGGTTGCCTACGAGCAGTACTTC CASSGGWGVAYEQYF TRBV2 NA TRBJ2-7 NA
TGTGCCATCAGTGGCTCGAGGGGGCGCAATCAGCCCCAGCATTTT CAISGSRGRNQPQHF TRBV10-3 NA TRBJ1-5 TRBD1
TGTGCCAGCTCACGACTACCGGGACAGGGGGGATACGAGCAGTACTTC CASSRLPGQGGYEQYF TRBV18 NA TRBJ2-7 TRBD1
TGTGCCAGCAGTTTTAGGCAGGGGGTGGGGACTGAAGCTTTCTTT CASSFRQGVGTEAFF TRBV28 NA TRBJ1-1 TRBD1
TGTGCCTGGGCAGGGGAGCGGGATCAGCCCCAGCATTTT CAWAGERDQPQHF TRBV30 NA TRBJ1-5 NA
TGTGCCAGCAACCTCGGTCGGGAGACCCAGTACTTC CASNLGRETQYF TRBV6-6 NA TRBJ2-5 NA
TGTGCCAGCAGGGGTACCTGGGACAACTACGAGCAGTACTTC CASRGTWDNYEQYF TRBV7-2 NA TRBJ2-7 NA
TGCGCCAGCAGCTTGGACGGACCGAACACCGGGGAGCTGTTTTTT CASSLDGPNTGELFF TRBV5-1 once TRBJ2-2 NA
TGTGCCTGGAGTGGGCTTCTCTCTGGAAACACCATATATTTT CAWSGLLSGNTIYF TRBV30 once TRBJ1-3 NA
TGTGCCAGCAGGCCTGGAGGAAGTGAGCAGTTCTTC CASRPGGSEQFF TRBV28 NA TRBJ2-1 NA
TGTGCCAGCAGCCTCGGACAGAACATCTATGGCTACACCTTC CASSLGQNIYGYTF TRBV6-5 NA TRBJ1-2 NA
TGTGCCAGCAGTGCGGCAGGGTTAGGGGAGACCCAGTACTTC CASSAAGLGETQYF TRBV6-1 NA TRBJ2-5 NA
TGTGCCAGCAGCTTAGACATTGGGTCCGGGGAGCTGTTTTTT CASSLDIGSGELFF TRBV7-7 NA TRBJ2-2 NA
TGTGCCAGCAGCTTAGGAGCGGGCAGCTCCTACAATGAGCAGTTCTTC CASSLGAGSSYNEQFF TRBV7-9 NA TRBJ2-1 NA
TGTGCCAGCAGCTTGAACAGCTACAATGAGCAGTTCTTC CASSLNSYNEQFF TRBV7-2 once TRBJ2-1 NA
TGCAGTGCTAGAATAAGCTATGGCTACACCTTC CSARISYGYTF TRBV20-1 once TRBJ1-2 NA
TGTGCCAGCAGTTCCCGGGACAGGGGGCACGCTAACTATGGCTACACCTTC CASSSRDRGHANYGYTF TRBV27 NA TRBJ1-2 TRBD1
TGCGCCAGCAGCTCATCAGGGGGGGCGCGAAATGAAAAACTGTTTTTT CASSSSGGARNEKLFF TRBV5-1 NA TRBJ1-4 TRBD1
TGTGCCAGCAGCCAAGGACGGAGCTCCTACGAGCAGTACTTC CASSQGRSSYEQYF TRBV11-2 NA TRBJ2-7 NA
TGTGCCAGCACTTGGGCTAGCGTTTACAATGAGCAGTTCTTC CASTWASVYNEQFF TRBV28 NA TRBJ2-1 NA
TGTGCCAGCAGCTTCAAAACTAGCGGGAGTTTCCATGAGCAGTTCTTC CASSFKTSGSFHEQFF TRBV7-3 NA TRBJ2-1 TRBD2